The 27 T cell receptor beta chains given below trace back to one sample, sequenced in a study of blood T cell repertoires in COVID-19. Produced via immunoSEQ multiplex PCR; TCRdb's table is partial and in-frame only. The sample has a few hundred thousand clones, approximately 87% seen once; the top ten hold 2% to 2.5%. The specimen was peripheral blood. The receptors shown here come from a woman in her 50s with acute or convalescent COVID-19.

This chain connects TRBV24-1 to TRBJ2-7; 9 nucleotides agree with TRBD1. CDR3 length equals 16 residues. Germline-derived CDR1 and CDR2 are KGHDR and SFDVKD. Trimming removed 4 bases from V and 2 bases from J; junction bases left unmatched: 8. The CDR3 bases are TGTGCCACCAGTGACCCATCCGGACAGGGGACCTACGAGCAGTACTTC. The encoded protein is CATSDPSGQGTYEQYF.

The J gene is TRBJ2-5, the V gene TRBV7-2, with 7 bases fitting TRBD2. The CDR3 extends over 17 amino acids. With V trimmed by 5 bases and J by 1 base, 13 bases remained unmatched. Germline lookup yields CDR1 SGHTA and CDR2 FQGNSA. CDR3 residues: CASSPNAAGNLQETQYF. The CDR3 DNA reads TGTGCCAGCAGCCCGAACGCAGCGGGGAACCTCCAAGAGACCCAGTACTTC.

In this sample, this clone turned up a few times. This chain connects TRBV18 to TRBJ2-2, with 10 nucleotides matching TRBD1. V shed 3 bases, J shed 7 bases, and the junction held 5 bases outside the gene matches. Germline-derived CDR1 and CDR2 are KGHSH and LQKENI. The length of the CDR3 is 15 residues. CDR3 DNA: TGTGCCAGCTCACCGGGGACAGGGGCCGGCGGGGAGCTGTTTTTT. Translated, it gives CASSPGTGAGGELFF. Supplemented by reference TRBV18 and TRBJ2-2, the full variable domain reads NAGVMQNPRHLVRRRGQEARLRCSPMKGHSHVYWYRQLPEEGLKFMVYLQKENIIDESGMPKERFSAEFPKEGPSILRIQQVVRGDSAAYFCASSPGTGAGGELFFGEGSRLTVL.

The rearrangement joins TRBV15 to TRBJ2-2; perhaps TRBD2 as D (6 bases). V was pared by 0 bases and J by 0 bases, with 20 bases between. CDR3 size: 20 residues. CDR1 is LNHNV, CDR2 YYDKDF, per germline (reference sequence). In DNA, the CDR3 is TGTGCCACCAGCAGAGACCTAACCGCAACTAGCTTCGCGAACACCGGGGAGCTGTTTTTT. This gives the protein CATSRDLTATSFANTGELFF.

The chain recombines TRBV10-2 with TRBJ1-1, with D unclear. Trimming removed 1 base at V and 7 bases at J, with 13 bases between. This CDR3 region has 14 residues. CDR1 and CDR2 (germline): WSHSY, SAAADI. CDR3 residues: CASSEYLGSFEAFF. In nucleotides, the CDR3 is TGCGCCAGCAGTGAGTATCTCGGGAGTTTTGAAGCTTTCTTT.

Here the CDR3 reads CASSLVVSGGSVDTQYF. CDR3 nucleotides: TGTGCCAGCAGCTTAGTCGTGAGTGGCGGGAGTGTGGATACGCAGTATTTT. This rearrangement joins TRBV7-6 to TRBJ2-3; TRBD2 agrees at 7 bases. The CDR3 length is 17 residues. CDR1 SGHVS and CDR2 FNYEAQ come from the germline V gene. V gave up 1 base and J gave up 6 bases; unmatched junction bases: 13. The entire variable domain, with the rest obtained from reference TRBV7-6 and TRBJ2-3, is as follows: GAGVSQSPRYKVTKRGQDVALRCDPISGHVSLYWYRQALGQGPEFLTYFNYEAQQDKSGLPNDRFSAERPEGSISTLTIQRTEQRDSAMYRCASSLVVSGGSVDTQYFGPGTRLTVL.

The chain links TRBV6-5 to TRBJ2-5; tentative D call: TRBD2 (5 bases). Germline V CDR1 and CDR2: MNHEY, SVGAGI. The CDR3 totals 12 residues. The ends were cut back, 6 bases at V and 6 bases at J, with 11 bases in the middle. CDR3 DNA sequence: TGTGCCAGCAGGGACTGGAGGAAGACCCAGTACTTC. It encodes CASRDWRKTQYF.

V gene TRBV30 combines with J gene TRBJ2-3; D is unclear. V lost 0 bases and J 6 bases, leaving 13 bases between the germline ends. CDR1 is GTSNPN and CDR2 is SVGIG in the germline V gene (reference sequence). The CDR3 has 14 amino acids. The CDR3 here is CAWSVTRPGDTQYF. The CDR3 DNA reads as TGTGCCTGGAGTGTCACCAGACCCGGGGATACGCAGTATTTT. Combining the CDR3 with reference TRBV30 and TRBJ2-3 gives the whole variable domain SQTIHQWPATLVQPVGSPLSLECTVEGTSNPNLYWYRQAAGRGLQLLFYSVGIGQISSEVPQNLSASRPQDRQFILSSKKLLLSDSGFYLCAWSVTRPGDTQYFGPGTRLTVL.

The chain joins TRBV15 to TRBJ2-3; TRBD2 is a possible D gene (5 bases). Germline V gene data show CDR1 as LNHNV and CDR2 as YYDKDF (reference sequence). The CDR3 loop spans 14 amino acids. Trimming cost V 3 bases and J 2 bases, with 9 bases left between them. This CDR3 is CATSSGKNTDTQYF. The CDR3 nucleotides are TGTGCCACCAGCAGCGGGAAAAACACAGATACGCAGTATTTT.

The chain links TRBV4-3 to TRBJ1-5; TRBD1 might be the D (6 bases). Trimming left V 0 bases short and J 4 bases short, with 16 bases between. Germline V gives CDR1 LGHNA, CDR2 YSLEER. The CDR3 length is 17 residues. The DNA of the CDR3 is TGCGCCAGCAGCCAAGAGGCTAGAGGGGGGGGGAATCAGCCCCAGCATTTT. Amino acid sequence: CASSQEARGGGNQPQHF.

This sequence joins TRBV6-4 and TRBJ2-5, with TRBD2 identical over 12 bases. This CDR3 has 14 residues. V trimming: 6 bases; J trimming: 4 bases; junction bases outside the gene matches: 3. The germline CDR1 and CDR2 sequences are MRHNA and SNTAGT. In nucleotides, the CDR3 is TGTGCCAGCAGGACTAGCGGGGGAGTAGAGACCCAGTACTTC. It yields the protein CASRTSGGVETQYF.

This clone was seen a handful of times. This rearrangement joins TRBV27 to TRBJ1-1; 7 bases fit TRBD1. The CDR3 has 13 residues. Trimming cost V 7 bases and J 1 base; bases outside gene matches: 3. The germline V gene encodes CDR1 MNHEY and CDR2 SMNVEV (reference sequence). Here the CDR3 reads CASTRQGNTEAFF. The CDR3 bases are TGTGCCAGCACCAGACAGGGGAACACTGAAGCTTTCTTT.

The gene calls are TRBV6-5 and TRBJ1-6; D gene uncertain. In germline, CDR1 is MNHEY, CDR2 SVGAGI. V was trimmed by 4 bases and J by 0 bases, leaving 4 bases between them. CDR3 length: 14 amino acids. DNA of the CDR3: TGTGCCAGCAGTTTTAGCTCCTATAATTCACCCCTCCACTTT. It specifies CASSFSSYNSPLHF.

This clone appeared once. V and J are TRBV6-2 or TRBV6-3 and TRBJ2-5; TRBD2 agrees at 7 bases. The V gene's germline CDR1 is MNHEY and CDR2 SVGEGT. The CDR3 is 14 residues long. V gave up 0 bases and J gave up 7 bases; unmatched junction bases: 5. In DNA form, the CDR3 reads TGTGCCAGCAGTTACTCGGGAGGGGAGGTGACCCAGTACTTC. Translated, it gives CASSYSGGEVTQYF.

This chain connects TRBV6-5 to TRBJ2-5, with TRBD1 identical over 11 bases. This CDR3 spans 15 amino acids. CDR1 MNHEY and CDR2 SVGAGI come from the germline V gene. V was pared by 1 base and J by 4 bases, with 2 bases of the junction left unmatched. The CDR3 region is CASSYWGTGGETQYF. The CDR3 DNA follows: TGTGCCAGCAGTTACTGGGGGACAGGGGGAGAGACCCAGTACTTC.

The chain is built from TRBV3-1 (or the pseudogene TRBV3-2) and TRBJ1-2, with D tentatively TRBD1 (6 bases). The V end lost 1 base, the J end lost 5 bases, and 17 bases lay between the germline ends. This CDR3 comprises 16 residues. Per germline, CDR1 LGHDT and CDR2 YNNKEL (reference sequence). The CDR3 region is CASSQAGSGAVYGYTF. In DNA, the CDR3 is TGTGCCAGCAGCCAAGCGGGGTCAGGGGCTGTATATGGCTACACCTTC.

The CDR3 region is CASSWAGNPRETQYF. The CDR3 DNA reads TGTGCCAGCAGCTGGGCCGGGAATCCCCGAGAGACCCAGTACTTC. The V gene is TRBV7-2, the J gene TRBJ2-5, with D possibly being TRBD2 (5 bases). The CDR3 has 15 residues. The germline CDR1 and CDR2 sequences are SGHTA and FQGNSA. The ends were cut back, 4 bases at V and 4 bases at J, with 16 bases in the middle.

The chain is built from TRBV5-4 and TRBJ2-5; 8 nucleotides match TRBD2. Losses at the gene ends were 4 bases for V and 2 bases for J; bases not matched to a gene: 4. CDR3 length: 14 residues. The V gene's germline CDR1 is SGHNT and CDR2 YYREEE (reference sequence). CDR3 sequence (DNA): TGTGCCAGCAGCCCAGGACTAGCTCAAGAGACCCAGTACTTC. Amino acids: CASSPGLAQETQYF.

The chain combines TRBV5-6 with TRBJ1-2, with D unresolved. V was trimmed by 5 bases and J by 0 bases, leaving 8 bases between them. This CDR3 is 13 amino acids long. Germline assignment: CDR1 SGHDT and CDR2 YYEEEE. DNA of the CDR3: TGTGCCAGCAGAACCCCAGCTAACTATGGCTACACCTTC. This encodes CASRTPANYGYTF.

This rearrangement joins TRBV18 to TRBJ1-1; D not resolved. Per germline, CDR1 KGHSH and CDR2 LQKENI. This CDR3 region has 13 residues. Between the trimmed V and J ends, which lost 5 bases and 0 bases, there was a span of 7 bases. DNA for the CDR3: TGTGCCAGCTCAGGGCTGATGAACACTGAAGCTTTCTTT. Its protein product is CASSGLMNTEAFF.

The chain carries TRBV6-5 and TRBJ2-7; 7 bases agree with TRBD1. The V and J ends lost 7 bases and 4 bases, in that order; junction bases with no gene match: 7. The CDR3 extends over 13 amino acids. Germline V lookup: CDR1 MNHEY, CDR2 SVGAGI. DNA for the CDR3: TGTGCCAGCACCAGAGGGGGCTCGTACGAGCAGTACTTC. This sequence encodes CASTRGGSYEQYF.

The chain joins TRBV4-3 to TRBJ1-5; D gene ambiguous. CDR1 is LGHNA and CDR2 is YSLEER in the germline V gene. The CDR3 length is 13 residues. Trimming shortened V by 0 bases and J by 4 bases, and 4 bases separated the two germline ends. The CDR3 loop reads CASSQDQNQPQHF. CDR3 DNA sequence: TGCGCCAGCAGCCAAGACCAGAATCAGCCCCAGCATTTT.

This chain connects TRBV7-3 to TRBJ2-1; D possibly corresponds to TRBD1 (5 bases). The V gene's germline CDR1 is SGHTA and CDR2 FQGTGA. V lost 3 bases and J lost 12, with 24 bases in between. This CDR3 region has 16 residues. The CDR3 protein is CASSLTSRQGKIMQFF. The CDR3 nucleotides read TGTGCCAGCAGCTTGACCTCAAGGCAGGGTAAAATTATGCAGTTCTTC.

The V gene is TRBV4-2, the J gene TRBJ2-6; 9 nucleotides match TRBD1. CDR1 is LGHNA and CDR2 is YNFKEQ in the germline V gene. This CDR3 has 16 residues. V was pared by 0 bases and J by 3 bases, with 0 bases of the junction left unmatched. The CDR3 region has the DNA TGTGCCAGCAGCCAAGAGGGACAGGGTGGGGCCAACGTCCTGACTTTC. Its protein is CASSQEGQGGANVLTF.

Details on this clone: The sample carries other DNA sequences with the same CDR3. The chain links TRBV2 to TRBJ2-3; 9 nucleotides line up with TRBD2. This CDR3 region has 14 residues. V shed 8 bases and J 0 bases; nucleotides not matched to a gene: 3. The germline V gene has CDR1 SNHLY and CDR2 FYNNEI. The CDR3 DNA sequence: TGTGCCAGCTCCGGGACTAGCAGCACAGATACGCAGTATTTT. It yields the protein CASSGTSSTDTQYF.

This clone was seen just once. The chain employs TRBV24-1 and TRBJ2-3; 7 bases match TRBD2. The CDR3 length is 13 residues. Germline CDR1 reads KGHDR; CDR2 reads SFDVKD. V shed 1 base and J 10 bases; nucleotides not matched to a gene: 4. The CDR3 region has the DNA TGTGCCACCAGTGATTTACGGGGGGTGGCGCAGTATTTT. The encoded protein is CATSDLRGVAQYF.

The V gene is TRBV18, the J gene TRBJ1-2; D may be TRBD1 (5 bases). In germline, CDR1 is KGHSH, CDR2 LQKENI. This CDR3 region has 13 residues. The V end lost 6 bases, the J end lost 8 bases, and 16 bases lay between the germline ends. CDR3 residues: CASSARRAGGYTF. CDR3 DNA sequence: TGTGCCAGCTCGGCACGCAGGGCCGGCGGCTACACCTTC.